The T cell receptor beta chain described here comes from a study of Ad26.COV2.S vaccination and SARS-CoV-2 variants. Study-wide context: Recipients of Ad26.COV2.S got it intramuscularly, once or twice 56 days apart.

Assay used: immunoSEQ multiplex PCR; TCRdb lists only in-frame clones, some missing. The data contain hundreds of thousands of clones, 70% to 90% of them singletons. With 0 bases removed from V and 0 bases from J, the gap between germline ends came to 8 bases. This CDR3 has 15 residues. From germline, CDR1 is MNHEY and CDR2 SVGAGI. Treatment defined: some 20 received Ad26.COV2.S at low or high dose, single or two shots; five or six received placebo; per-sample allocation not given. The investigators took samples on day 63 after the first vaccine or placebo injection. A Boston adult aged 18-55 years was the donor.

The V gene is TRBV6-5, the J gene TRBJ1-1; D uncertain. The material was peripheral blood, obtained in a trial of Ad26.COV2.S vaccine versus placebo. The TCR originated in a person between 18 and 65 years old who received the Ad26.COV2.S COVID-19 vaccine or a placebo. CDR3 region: CASSYSGRLNTEAFF. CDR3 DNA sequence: TGTGCCAGCAGTTACTCCGGCAGGTTGAACACTGAAGCTTTCTTT.